Sequencing of this T cell receptor (beta chain) was carried out in a study of cytomegalovirus exposure and HLA in healthy donors (dated 2017 in TCRdb). In the study overall: According to an earlier analysis of 587 of the donors, about 179 million T cells yielded over 100 million unique TCR beta sequences and more than 250 Gb of sequence data. The study used immunosequencing to profile the T cell repertoires of 666 subjects and linked those repertoires to cytomegalovirus serostatus. Because of strong linkage in the cohort, a few DR-DQ haplotypes were treated as single units for association and clustering. The genetic ancestry cluster associated with self-reported Caucasian donors included roughly four fifths of the roughly 380 genotyped donors. The aim of the study was to test whether cataloging public T cell receptors could identify signatures of past pathogen exposure. Typing coverage varied by locus: roughly 629-640 donors for A, B, C, DRB1 and DQB1; roughly 500 for DQA1; about 590 for DPA1; approximately 470 for DPB1. Class I and class II HLA loci were covered by the typing at four-digit resolution. An earlier analysis of 587 of the donors used high-throughput TCR beta sequencing to judge whether each TCR beta V gene segment behaved as functional or pseudogenic. An early release covering over 500 HLA-typed donors comprised about 300 gigabases of sequencing data and approximately 80 million unique TCR sequences. In a later analysis, previously published TCR beta repertoires from about 670 donors were re-analyzed and high-resolution HLA genotyping was added so that TCR occurrence patterns could be studied. Rather than using new phenotypic data, the later analysis identified candidate immune exposures from TCR beta sequences and from how often those sequences occurred across donors. Besides the first cohort of 666 subjects, a separate validation cohort made up of about 120 different subjects was used. Donor age, sex, ethnicity and CMV serostatus were collected together with the repertoire data. A later genetic analysis took genome-wide SNP genotypes for about 60% of the roughly 670 donors and used that subset as a discovery cohort. To predict cytomegalovirus infection status, the study combined high-throughput TCR immunosequencing, statistical association of individual TCRs with disease status, and machine learning. All discovery cohort repertoires had been generated using a single sequencing platform. Among over 350 genotyped donors of the cohort, an average of approximately 230,000 unique TCR beta nucleotide sequences were sequenced per donor, about a sixth of them non-productive. General findings and caveats noted by the study authors: According to a later analysis, most CMV-associated TCR beta chains appeared to be HLA-restricted, and the HLA associations seemed to be driven largely by CMV exposure. This cohort had only TCR beta chains sequenced, and the lack of alpha or paired-chain data limited which features could be detected. According to a later analysis, parvovirus B19, influenza, CMV and Epstein-Barr virus appeared linked to several top co-occurrence clusters. When HLA alleles, especially DR and DQ, strongly co-occurred, TCR associations were difficult to assign to individual alleles. A further reported finding was that TCR beta sequences accurately predicted the HLA-A and HLA-B alleles for most subjects in the first cohort. Cytomegalovirus status was reported to be diagnosed by the classifier with high specificity and sensitivity in both the original and validation cohorts. Most TCR sequences were seen in very few donors, while some public TCRs were found in many individuals. A later analysis associated 16,951 TCR beta sequences with specific HLA alleles at a false discovery rate of 0.05. In an earlier analysis of around 600 of the donors, most TCR beta V segments appeared in productive rearrangements about 87% or about 30% of the time, broadly matching IMGT annotations. The authors suggested that the approach could potentially be generalized to other disease states and immunological phenotypes. A few of the identified cytomegalovirus-associated TCR beta chains were confirmed in vitro to be specific for cytomegalovirus antigens. According to a later genetic analysis, donors in an Asian-associated ancestry cluster had fewer N-insertions in productive TCRs than the approximately 630-donor mean. A later genetic analysis associated a missense DCLRE1C variant with V-gene and J-gene trimming of TCR beta chains, and an independent cohort replicated the association. Correlated functional status among segregating V segments might reflect linkage disequilibrium, but an unknown experimental factor could not be ruled out. Because HLA typing was missing for some donors at each locus, association tests included only the typed subset. In a later analysis, HLA-associated TCR beta chains were found to be more clonally expanded and to have lower generation probabilities than equally common non-associated chains. A cluster of highly shared sequence variants was judged likely to represent a technical artifact of the sequencing pipeline. Over 15 rarely observed V segments, including chromosome 9 orphons, were excluded from the earlier analysis of approximately 500 of the donors because counts were too low. CMV serostatus was the only immune exposure information available for the cohort. The presence/absence analyses assumed that sequencing depth was roughly uniform across donors, and that assumption may not be true. In a later analysis, the rate of TCR association differed among HLA loci, with DRB1 alleles having the most associated TCRs and HLA-C alleles having the fewest. In the study, 150 to 200 TCR beta chains were listed as associated with cytomegalovirus.

The cohort comprised around 690 healthy bone marrow donors. All cohort members were sampled while nominally healthy, although unrecorded immune exposures were likely present. The donor tested CMV seronegative and was one of the 352 seronegative cohort members. Every donor gave a peripheral blood sample, and the peripheral blood mononuclear cells from that sample were used for TCR beta sequencing. The Qiagen DNeasy Blood Extraction Kit was used to extract genomic DNA from the blood cell samples. The library was produced with the immunoSEQ multiplex PCR assay. For the multiplex PCR, a mixture combining 60 forward primers for TCR Vbeta segments and 13 reverse primers for TCR Jbeta segments was used. A multiplex PCR assay on genomic DNA amplified the CDR3 region of rearranged TCR beta genes. The Illumina HiSeq System was used to sequence the amplified TCR beta libraries as 87-base-pair reads. The study's processing was this. In a later analysis, approximately 74 million unique TCR beta chains were counted across the 500 to 850 repertoires, and about 9.9 million of these chains were shared by at least two donors. To remove PCR and sequencing errors, raw reads were error-corrected and collapsed into unique sequences using a nearest-neighbor algorithm that merged closely related sequences. V, D and J gene segments were assigned by aligning CDR3 sequences to IMGT reference sequences. For a sequence to be retained, at least a six-nucleotide match to both a V gene segment and a J gene segment was required. Rearrangements were classified as productive when the CDR3 lacked stop codons and remained in frame with V and J, and all other rearrangements were classified as non-productive. Following IMGT convention, CDR3 was defined as the stretch from the second conserved V-encoded cysteine to the conserved J-encoded phenylalanine. The earlier analysis of some 600 of the donors excluded sequences that lacked an unambiguous match to a single V gene segment. An earlier analysis of 587 of the donors classified V segments as functional when productive rearrangements were above 56.7% and as segregating when the standard deviation between donors was above 5%. A statistical classification framework was developed to diagnose cytomegalovirus status using the catalog of TCR beta chain sequences. In a later analysis, V and J genes were assigned by comparing TCR nucleotide sequences against IMGT/GENE-DB human TR gene sequences. The TCRdist pipeline was used in a later analysis to assign CDR3 sequences and most-parsimonious VDJ recombination scenarios. A later analysis defined each TCR beta chain by its CDR3 amino acid sequence plus V-gene family, and excluded reads lacking a unique V-gene family. To address suspected cross-contamination and a sequencing artifact, a later analysis removed 450 to 700 highly shared, low-generation-probability nucleotide sequences. In a later analysis, a clonal expansion index for each public chain was calculated from normalized within-repertoire ranks of inferred template counts. Generation probabilities in a later analysis came from a VDJ recombination model fitted to out-of-frame rearrangements, and those results were checked against IGoR. In a later analysis, TCR-TCR, TCR-HLA and TCR-CMV co-occurrence was scored with hypergeometric tests, and a repertoire-size bias correction was applied to TCR pairs. A later analysis estimated false discovery rates by permuting HLA or CMV assignments 20 times. In a later analysis, co-occurring TCRs were grouped using DBSCAN, with TCRdist sequence similarity added in when clustering inside HLA-allele-positive subsets. Co-occurrence clustering excluded repertoires with fewer than 30,000 or more than 120,000 public chains, plus five with anomalous nucleotide sharing. TCRdb limited this immuneACCESS table to in-frame rearrangements with V and J called. A share of clones is missing; checked studies link under half to unresolved V genes, and the rest is unexplained. V and J calls and clone size are as listed in that table; D and trimming were resolved from the DNA. For this sample there are 130,000 or so clones; just under 80% appear just once. Jointly, the top ten make up 5.3% of the sample.

As regards this clone: Its recognized antigen is unknown. It has no much larger one-base neighbor in the sample; base qualities were not kept.

This receptor was obtained from a man aged 25-40 years in good health and CMV-seronegative. Sequenced sample: PBMCs.

The CDR3 reads as follows: CASSVGQNSNQPQHF. The sequenced DNA: TGCGCCAGCAGCGTAGGACAGAACAGCAATCAGCCCCAGCATTTT. The chain is encoded by TRBV5-1 joined to TRBJ1-5; TRBD1 is possibly the D segment (6 matching bases). Taken from cysteine to phenylalanine, the CDR3 has 15 residues. This entry keeps only the CDR3 DNA: 45 bases, framed from base 1. CDR1 and CDR2, looked up from the germline V gene, are SGHRS and YFSETQ. The junction carries 12 bases between V and J, which are trimmed by 4 bases and 1 base respectively.